This T cell receptor (beta chain) comes out of a study of cytomegalovirus exposure and HLA in healthy donors (dated 2017 in TCRdb). In terms of the full investigation: In an earlier analysis of 587 of the donors, around 300 Gb of sequence data and approximately 100 million unique TCR beta sequences from approximately 180 million T cells were reported. The later analysis used no new phenotypic data to find candidate immune exposures, relying instead on TCR beta sequences and their occurrence across donors. The study was designed to test whether signatures of past pathogen exposure could be identified by cataloging public T cell receptors. Among the roughly 390 genotyped donors, 75% to 90% belonged to the genetic ancestry cluster associated with self-reported Caucasian donors. A later analysis re-examined previously published TCR beta repertoires from more than 600 donors and added high-resolution HLA genotyping to investigate patterns of TCR occurrence. Along with the roughly 670-subject first cohort, a separate validation cohort of 120 different subjects was used. All discovery cohort repertoires had been generated on a single sequencing platform. Several DR-DQ haplotypes were handled as single units for association and clustering because linkage in the cohort was strong. The study combined high-throughput TCR immunosequencing, statistical association of individual TCRs with disease status, and machine learning to predict cytomegalovirus infection status. Donor age, sex, ethnicity and CMV serostatus were collected together with the repertoire data. Typing coverage varied by locus: roughly 629-640 donors for A, B, C, DRB1 and DQB1; under 550 for DQA1; about 590 for DPA1; roughly 450 for DPB1. About 280 gigabases of sequencing data and around 87 million unique TCR sequences were included in an early release covering about 600 HLA-typed donors. An earlier analysis of 587 of the donors used high-throughput TCR beta sequencing to judge whether each TCR beta V gene segment behaved as functional or pseudogenic. Genome-wide SNP genotypes for about 55% of the roughly 670 donors were used in a later genetic analysis, which treated that subset as a discovery cohort. Among about 400 genotyped donors of the cohort, an average of around 250,000 unique TCR beta nucleotide sequences was sequenced per donor, of which about 18% were non-productive. HLA typing covered class I and class II loci at four-digit resolution. The study used immunosequencing to profile the T cell repertoires of 670 or so subjects and linked those repertoires to cytomegalovirus serostatus.

General conclusions and limits of the study: In a later analysis, several top co-occurrence clusters were reported to appear linked to parvovirus B19, influenza, CMV and Epstein-Barr virus. Some IMGT-functional V segments, including TRBV6-2 and TRBV6-3, could not be distinguished by the 87-base-pair reads and were therefore excluded. Cytomegalovirus status was reported to be diagnosed by the classifier with high specificity and sensitivity in both the original and validation cohorts. According to a later analysis, most CMV-associated TCR beta chains appeared to be HLA-restricted, and the HLA associations seemed to be driven largely by CMV exposure. Broadly in line with IMGT annotations, most TCR beta V segments showed up in productive rearrangements about 90% or about 30% of the time in an earlier analysis of approximately 600 of the donors. While some public TCRs were present in many individuals, most TCR sequences turned up only very rarely across donors. The authors suggested that the approach could potentially be generalized to other disease states and immunological phenotypes. Some 15 rarely observed V segments, including chromosome 9 orphons, were excluded from the earlier analysis of just under 600 of the donors because counts were too low. In this cohort, only TCR beta chains were sequenced, and detectable features were limited by the absence of alpha or paired-chain data. V-gene and J-gene trimming of TCR beta chains was associated with a missense DCLRE1C variant in a later genetic analysis, and the association was replicated in an independent cohort. In vitro tests confirmed that a few of the cytomegalovirus-associated TCR beta chains recognize cytomegalovirus antigens. Presence/absence analyses assumed roughly uniform sequencing depth across donors, an assumption that may not hold. The sequencing pipeline was judged likely to have produced a cluster of highly shared sequence variants as a technical artifact. Because HLA typing was unavailable for some donors at each locus, only the typed subset was used in association tests. The study listed 164 TCR beta chains as associated with cytomegalovirus. Strong co-occurrence of HLA alleles, especially DR and DQ, made assigning TCR associations to individual alleles difficult. In a later analysis, the rate of TCR association differed among HLA loci, with DRB1 alleles having the most associated TCRs and HLA-C alleles having the fewest. Immune exposure information for the cohort was limited to CMV serostatus. Specific HLA alleles were associated with more than 15,000 TCR beta sequences at a false discovery rate of 0.05 in a later analysis. In a later analysis, HLA-associated TCR beta chains were found to be more clonally expanded and to have lower generation probabilities than equally common non-associated chains. A further reported finding was that TCR beta sequences accurately predicted the HLA-A and HLA-B alleles for most subjects in the first cohort. According to a later genetic analysis, donors in an Asian-associated ancestry cluster had fewer N-insertions in productive TCRs than the approximately 650-donor mean. Correlated functional status among segregating V segments might reflect linkage disequilibrium, but an unknown experimental factor could not be ruled out.

The cohort comprised 710 or so healthy bone marrow donors. Cohort members were all nominally healthy when sampled, although unrecorded immune exposures were likely present. The donor was CMV seropositive and was included in the group of about 290 seropositive cohort members. A peripheral blood sample was provided by each donor, and peripheral blood mononuclear cells were used for TCR beta sequencing. The Qiagen DNeasy Blood Extraction Kit was used to extract genomic DNA from the blood cell samples. The library was obtained by the immunoSEQ multiplex PCR assay. For the multiplex PCR, a mixture combining 60 forward primers for TCR Vbeta segments and 13 reverse primers for TCR Jbeta segments was used. The CDR3 region of rearranged TCR beta genes was amplified from genomic DNA by a multiplex PCR assay. On the Illumina HiSeq System, the amplified TCR beta libraries were sequenced as 87-base-pair reads. On the study's bioinformatics: A later analysis tallied 80 million to 95 million unique TCR beta chains across the 666 repertoires, and some 12 million of those chains were shared by two or more donors. Raw reads were error-corrected and collapsed into unique sequences by a nearest-neighbor algorithm in which closely related sequences were merged to remove PCR and sequencing errors. V, D and J gene segments were assigned by aligning CDR3 sequences to IMGT reference sequences. For a sequence to be retained, at least a six-nucleotide match to both a V gene segment and a J gene segment was required. Rearrangements were classified as productive when the CDR3 lacked stop codons and remained in frame with V and J, and all other rearrangements were classified as non-productive. CDR3 was defined according to IMGT convention as the region running from the second conserved V-encoded cysteine to the conserved J-encoded phenylalanine. In an earlier analysis of more than 550 of the donors, sequences lacking an unambiguous match to a single V gene segment were excluded. An earlier analysis of a few hundred of the donors called V segments functional above 56.7% productive rearrangements and segregating when the between-donor standard deviation exceeded 5%. A statistical classification framework was built for diagnosing cytomegalovirus status from the catalog of TCR beta chain sequences. In a later analysis, TCR nucleotide sequences were compared against IMGT/GENE-DB human TR gene sequences so that V and J genes could be assigned. Using the TCRdist pipeline, a later analysis assigned CDR3 sequences along with most-parsimonious VDJ recombination scenarios. A later analysis defined each TCR beta chain by its CDR3 amino acid sequence plus V-gene family, and excluded reads lacking a unique V-gene family. To address suspected cross-contamination and a sequencing artifact, a later analysis removed 592 highly shared, low-generation-probability nucleotide sequences. A later analysis calculated a clonal expansion index for each public chain from normalized within-repertoire ranks of inferred template counts. In a later analysis, generation probabilities were computed using a VDJ recombination model fitted to out-of-frame rearrangements, and the results were checked against IGoR. In a later analysis, TCR-TCR, TCR-HLA and TCR-CMV co-occurrence was scored with hypergeometric tests, and a repertoire-size bias correction was applied to TCR pairs. In a later analysis, false discovery rates were estimated by permuting HLA or CMV assignments 20 times. A later analysis grouped co-occurring TCRs with DBSCAN, adding TCRdist sequence similarity when clustering within HLA-allele-positive subsets. Co-occurrence clustering excluded repertoires with fewer than 30,000 or more than 120,000 public chains, plus five with anomalous nucleotide sharing. TCRdb took over this immuneACCESS table, retaining in-frame rearrangements with V and J assigned. Such tables are incomplete; in checked studies, under half of the missing clones stem from an unresolved V gene, and the remainder is unexplained. V and J calls and clone size are those listed in that table; D and trimming were worked out from the DNA. Across this sample there are about 160,000 clones, with roughly 85% seen only once. Of the sample, around 2.1% falls within the top ten clones.

A single count supports this clone. Its antigen specificity is not known. Within one base of it there is no much larger clone, and no base qualities were kept. CDR1 and CDR2 are read off the germline V gene as SGHTA and FQGNSA. V lost 4 bases and J lost 5 bases; the stretch between them is 4 bases long. From the cysteine up to the phenylalanine, the CDR3 has a length of 11 residues. Here the CDR3 DNA is all that survives: 33 bases in frame from base 1. The sequence derives from a man in his late teens or twenties in good health and CMV-seropositive. Sequenced material: PBMCs. The sequence is built from TRBV7-2 and TRBJ2-3; no confident D gene assignment can be made. Read as DNA, the sequence is TGTGCCAGCAGCTCAGAAGATACGCAGTATTTT. This encodes CASSSEDTQYF.